One and the same sample provided the 13 T cell receptor beta chains below, sequenced in a study of blood T cell repertoires in COVID-19. Produced via immunoSEQ multiplex PCR; TCRdb's table is partial and in-frame only. Of hundreds of thousands of clones in the sample, 70% to 85% were seen once. What was sequenced was peripheral blood. The receptors here all came from a man older than 75 with acute or convalescent COVID-19.

Note on this clone: Distinct nucleotide sequences in the sample also encode this CDR3. The gene calls are TRBV28 and TRBJ1-5; TRBD1 is a possible D gene (6 bases). V dropped 6 bases and J dropped 5 bases, with 11 bases sitting between them. Germline CDR1 reads MDHEN; CDR2 reads SYDVKM. This CDR3 is 13 amino acids long. CDR3 nucleotide sequence: TGTGCCAGCAGCCCTACAGGGTATCAGCCCCAGCATTTT. This codes for CASSPTGYQPQHF.

The chain is built from TRBV2 and TRBJ1-2, with D unresolved. CDR1 and CDR2 from the germline V gene are SNHLY and FYNNEI. This CDR3 region has 13 residues. V shed 5 bases and J shed 4 bases, with 11 bases lying between them. This chain's CDR3 is CASSNSLPYGYTF. Written as DNA, the CDR3 is TGTGCCAGCAGTAACAGCCTCCCCTATGGCTACACCTTC.

This clone was seen a single time. The chain carries TRBV5-1 and TRBJ1-6, with 7 bases that match TRBD1. The V gene's germline CDR1 is SGHRS and CDR2 YFSETQ. The ends lost 4 bases at V and 8 bases at J; junction bases unmatched: 6. The CDR3 contains 14 residues. The CDR3, as DNA: TGCGCCAGCAGCGCACAGGGGATCGATTCACCCCTCCACTTT. It is translated as CASSAQGIDSPLHF. The variable domain in full, completed from reference TRBV5-1 and TRBJ1-6, reads KAGVTQTPRYLIKTRGQQVTLSCSPISGHRSVSWYQQTPGQGLQFLFEYFSETQRNKGNFPGRFSGRQFSNSRSEMNVSTLELGDSALYLCASSAQGIDSPLHFGNGTRLTVT.

This clone was found a few times. The CDR3 nucleotides read TGTGCCAGCAGCTTATTGGCCACGAGACAGGTTCCCGGGGAGCTGTTTTTT. Translated, it gives CASSLLATRQVPGELFF. The V call is TRBV7-9, the J call TRBJ2-2; weak D call: TRBD1 (6 bases). V lost 2 bases and J 6 bases, leaving 19 bases between the germline ends. CDR3 size: 17 residues. Germline values: CDR1 SEHNR, CDR2 FQNEAQ (reference sequence).

This clone was picked up one time. The chain employs TRBV4-1 and TRBJ2-7; TRBD1 aligns across 7 bases. The CDR3 consists of 15 residues. The germline V gene has CDR1 MGHRA and CDR2 YSYEKL. V was clipped by 0 bases and J by 2 bases; unmatched bases: 4. CDR3 nucleotides: TGCGCCAGCAGCCAAGACGGCGGACAGGCCTACGAGCAGTACTTC. Protein: CASSQDGGQAYEQYF.

V gene TRBV28 combines with J gene TRBJ1-3, with 7 positions matching TRBD1. This CDR3 contains 15 residues. The V gene end was trimmed by 6 bases and the J gene end by 1 base; junction bases not matched to a gene: 6. Germline lookup yields CDR1 MDHEN and CDR2 SYDVKM. CDR3 DNA sequence: TGTGCCAGCAGCAGAGTACAGGGGTCTGGAAACACCATATATTTT. This sequence encodes CASSRVQGSGNTIYF. The complete variable domain, with remaining parts taken from reference TRBV28 and TRBJ1-3, reads DVKVTQSSRYLVKRTGEKVFLECVQDMDHENMFWYRQDPGLGLRLIYFSYDVKMKEKGDIPEGYSVSREKKERFSLILESASTNQTSMYLCASSRVQGSGNTIYFGEGSWLTVV.

The chain links TRBV6-5 to TRBJ2-6; D is unclear. V was cut by 4 bases and J by 1 base, with 8 bases left in between. The CDR3 runs 15 residues. Germline V gene sequence: CDR1 MNHEY, CDR2 SVGAGI. This CDR3 reads CASSFFRSGANVLTF. CDR3 nucleotide sequence: TGTGCCAGCAGTTTCTTTCGGTCTGGGGCCAACGTCCTGACTTTC.

The J gene is TRBJ2-1, the V gene TRBV9; 8 bases fit TRBD2. Germline assignment: CDR1 SGDLS and CDR2 YYNGEE. V dropped 0 bases and J dropped 5; count of bases not matched to a gene: 10. This CDR3 region has 17 residues. The CDR3 DNA reads TGTGCCAGCAGCGTAGGGGTCTGGGCGGGAGGTGACAATGAGCAGTTCTTC. It is translated as CASSVGVWAGGDNEQFF.

In regard to this clone: An end of the junction does not agree with germline; a read error may underlie this. The rearrangement joins TRBV11-2 to TRBJ2-1, with D perhaps TRBD1 (6 bases). Germline values: CDR1 SGHAT, CDR2 FQNNGV. The CDR3 loop spans 15 amino acids. CDR3 nucleotides: TGTGCCAGCCCTAAGGGGACACTCCGGTACAATAAGCAGTTCTTC. Translation: CASPKGTLRYNKQFF.

The gene calls are TRBV28 and TRBJ1-2, with 9 bases that match TRBD1. The CDR3 extends over 18 amino acids. V gave up 3 bases and J gave up 2 bases; unmatched junction bases: 13. CDR1 and CDR2 (germline): MDHEN, SYDVKM. CDR3 bases: TGTGCCAGCAGTTTCCCCGGACAGGGGCGGTTCAGGAACTATGGCTACACCTTC. This gives the protein CASSFPGQGRFRNYGYTF.

The gene calls are TRBV27 and TRBJ1-6, with D tentatively TRBD1 (5 bases). There are 14 residues in the CDR3. Germline V gene data show CDR1 as MNHEY and CDR2 as SMNVEV (reference sequence). V lost 5 bases and J 10 bases, leaving 15 bases between the germline ends. CDR3 bases: TGTGCCAGCAGTCCGCAGGGTACTAGCTCACCCCTCCACTTT. Amino acid sequence: CASSPQGTSSPLHF.

CDR3 sequence (DNA): TGTGCCAGCGGGGGTGTGGGTAGGGACAGGGGGTCCTACGAGCAGTACTTC. Protein: CASGGVGRDRGSYEQYF. The V call is TRBV27, the J call TRBJ2-7, with 11 positions matching TRBD1. In germline, CDR1 is MNHEY, CDR2 SMNVEV (reference sequence). Losses at the gene ends were 8 bases for V and 1 base for J; bases not matched to a gene: 13. The CDR3 runs to 17 residues.

The chain combines TRBV9 with TRBJ2-3, with TRBD2 as a possible D gene (6 bases). Trimming shortened V by 0 bases and J by 3 bases, and 8 bases separated the two germline ends. Germline CDR1 reads SGDLS; CDR2 reads YYNGEE. The CDR3 extends over 14 amino acids. The CDR3 DNA reads TGTGCCAGCAGCGTAGCGGGAGAGACAGATACGCAGTATTTT. This sequence encodes CASSVAGETDTQYF.